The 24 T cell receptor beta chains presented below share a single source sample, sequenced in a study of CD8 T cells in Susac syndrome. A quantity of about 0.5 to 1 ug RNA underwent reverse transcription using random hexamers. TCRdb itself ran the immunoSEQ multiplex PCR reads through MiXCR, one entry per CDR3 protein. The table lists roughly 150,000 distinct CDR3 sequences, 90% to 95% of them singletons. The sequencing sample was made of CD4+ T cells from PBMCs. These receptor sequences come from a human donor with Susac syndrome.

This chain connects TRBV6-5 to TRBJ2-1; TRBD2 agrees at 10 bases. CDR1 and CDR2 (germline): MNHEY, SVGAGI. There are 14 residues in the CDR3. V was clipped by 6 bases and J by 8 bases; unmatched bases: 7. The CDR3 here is CASREAGGLHEQFF. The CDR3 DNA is TGTGCCAGCAGAGAAGCGGGGGGGCTTCATGAGCAGTTCTTC.

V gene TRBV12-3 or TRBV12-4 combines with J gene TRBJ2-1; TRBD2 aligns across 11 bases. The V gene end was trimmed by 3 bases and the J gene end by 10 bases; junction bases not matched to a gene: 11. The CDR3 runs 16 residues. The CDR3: CASSLGGSGGAEEQFF. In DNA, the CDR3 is TGTGCCAGCAGTTTGGGTGGTAGCGGGGGGGCGGAGGAGCAGTTCTTC.

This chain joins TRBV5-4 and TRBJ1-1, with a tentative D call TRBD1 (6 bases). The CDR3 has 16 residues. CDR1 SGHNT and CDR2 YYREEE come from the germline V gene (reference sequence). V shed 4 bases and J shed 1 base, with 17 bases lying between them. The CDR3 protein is CASSPLPGGRNTEAFF. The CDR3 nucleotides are TGTGCCAGCAGCCCCCTTCCGGGGGGCAGGAACACTGAAGCTTTCTTT.

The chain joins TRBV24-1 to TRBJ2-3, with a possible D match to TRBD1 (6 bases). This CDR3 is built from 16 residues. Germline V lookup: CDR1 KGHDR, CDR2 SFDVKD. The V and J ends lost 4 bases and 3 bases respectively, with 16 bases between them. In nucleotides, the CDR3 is TGTGCCACCAGTGAATCGGACAGACCGGGGACAGATACGCAGTATTTT. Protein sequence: CATSESDRPGTDTQYF.

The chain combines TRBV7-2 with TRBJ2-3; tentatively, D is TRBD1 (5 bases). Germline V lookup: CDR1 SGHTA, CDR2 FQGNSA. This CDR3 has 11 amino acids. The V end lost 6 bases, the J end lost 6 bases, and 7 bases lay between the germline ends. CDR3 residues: CASSYRDTQYF. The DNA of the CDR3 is TGTGCCAGCAGTTACAGGGATACGCAGTATTTT.

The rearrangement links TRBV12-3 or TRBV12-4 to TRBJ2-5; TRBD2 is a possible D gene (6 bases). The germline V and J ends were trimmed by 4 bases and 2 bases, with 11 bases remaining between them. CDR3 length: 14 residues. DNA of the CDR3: TGTGCCAGCAGTTCAGCGGGCGCGCAAGAGACCCAGTACTTC. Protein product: CASSSAGAQETQYF.

The CDR3: CASSRDYNQPQHF. The CDR3 DNA follows: TGTGCCAGCAGTAGGGATTACAATCAGCCCCAGCATTTT. The V and J genes are TRBV14 and TRBJ1-5; D not certain. Germline V gene data show CDR1 as SGHDN and CDR2 as FVKESK. The CDR3 totals 13 residues. Trimming cost V 6 bases and J 3 bases, with 9 bases left between them. Combining the CDR3 with reference TRBV14 and TRBJ1-5 gives the whole variable domain EAGVTQFPSHSVIEKGQTVTLRCDPISGHDNLYWYRRVMGKEIKFLLHFVKESKQDESGMPNNRFLAERTGGTYSTLKVQPAELEDSGVYFCASSRDYNQPQHFGDGTRLSIL.

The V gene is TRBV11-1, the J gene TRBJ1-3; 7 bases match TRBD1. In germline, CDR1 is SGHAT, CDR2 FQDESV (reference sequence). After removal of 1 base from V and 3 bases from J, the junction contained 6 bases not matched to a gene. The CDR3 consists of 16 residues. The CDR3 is CASSLDSGQRGNTIYF. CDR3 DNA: TGTGCCAGCAGCTTAGATTCGGGACAGCGTGGAAACACCATATATTTT.

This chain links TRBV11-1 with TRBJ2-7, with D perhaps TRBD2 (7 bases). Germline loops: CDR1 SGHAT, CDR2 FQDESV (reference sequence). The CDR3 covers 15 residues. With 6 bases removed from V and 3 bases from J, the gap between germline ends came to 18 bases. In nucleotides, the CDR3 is TGTGCCAGCAGTTCTGTACAGGGAGGGTACTACGAGCAGTACTTC. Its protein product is CASSSVQGGYYEQYF.

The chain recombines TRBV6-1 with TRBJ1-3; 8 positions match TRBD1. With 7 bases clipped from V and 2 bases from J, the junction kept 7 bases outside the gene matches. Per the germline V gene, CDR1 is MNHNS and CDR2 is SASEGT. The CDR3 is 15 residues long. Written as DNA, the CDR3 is TGTGCCAGCAAGAACCAGGGGGCTGCTGGAAACACCATATATTTT. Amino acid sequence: CASKNQGAAGNTIYF.

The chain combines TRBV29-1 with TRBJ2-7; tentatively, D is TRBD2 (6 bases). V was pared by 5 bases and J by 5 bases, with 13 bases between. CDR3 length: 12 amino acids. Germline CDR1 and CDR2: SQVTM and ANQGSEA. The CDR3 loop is CSVRRGDHEQYF. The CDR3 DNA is TGCAGCGTTCGGAGGGGAGACCACGAGCAGTACTTC.

The CDR3 nucleotides are TGTGCCAGCAGCAAAGGGCCAGCTCCCATATACGAGCAGTACTTC. Its protein is CASSKGPAPIYEQYF. This chain uses TRBV21-1 with TRBJ2-7; the table names TRBD2, a call not compared with the DNA. TRBV21-1 is assigned pseudogene status. The CDR3 has 15 residues.

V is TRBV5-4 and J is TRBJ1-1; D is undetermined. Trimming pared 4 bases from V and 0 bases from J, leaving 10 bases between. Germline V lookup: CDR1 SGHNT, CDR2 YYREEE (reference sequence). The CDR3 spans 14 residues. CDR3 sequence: CASSPRAVNTEAFF. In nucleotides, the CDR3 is TGTGCCAGCAGCCCTAGAGCAGTGAACACTGAAGCTTTCTTT.

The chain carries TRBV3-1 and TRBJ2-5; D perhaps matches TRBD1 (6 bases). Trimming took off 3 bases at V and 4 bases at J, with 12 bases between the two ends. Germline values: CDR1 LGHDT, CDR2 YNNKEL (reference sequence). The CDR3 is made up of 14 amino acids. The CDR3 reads CASSQAGAGETQYF. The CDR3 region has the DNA TGTGCCAGCAGCCAGGCAGGGGCTGGAGAGACCCAGTACTTC.

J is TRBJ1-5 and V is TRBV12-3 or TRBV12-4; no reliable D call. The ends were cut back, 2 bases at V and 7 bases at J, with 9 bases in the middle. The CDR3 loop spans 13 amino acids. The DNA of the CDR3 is TGTGCCAGCAGTTTAAGGCATGGGCAGCCCCAGCATTTT. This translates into CASSLRHGQPQHF.

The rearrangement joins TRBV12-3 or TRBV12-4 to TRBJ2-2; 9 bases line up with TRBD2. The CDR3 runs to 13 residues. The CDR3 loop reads CALRGGPTGELFF. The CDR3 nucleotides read TGTGCTCTGCGGGGGGGACCGACCGGGGAGCTGTTTTTT.

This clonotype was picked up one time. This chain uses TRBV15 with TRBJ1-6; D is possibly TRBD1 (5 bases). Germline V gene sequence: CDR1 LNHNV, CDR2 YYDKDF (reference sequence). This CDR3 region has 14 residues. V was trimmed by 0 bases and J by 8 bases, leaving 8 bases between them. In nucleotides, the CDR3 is TGTGCCACCAGCAGAGAACGGACACATTCACCCCTCCACTTT. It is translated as CATSRERTHSPLHF.

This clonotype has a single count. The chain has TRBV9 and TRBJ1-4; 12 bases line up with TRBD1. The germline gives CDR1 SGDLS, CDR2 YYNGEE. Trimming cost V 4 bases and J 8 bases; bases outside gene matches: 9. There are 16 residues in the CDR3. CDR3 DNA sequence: TGTGCCAGCAGCCCCGGGGGACAGGGGGCGGAGGAAAAACTGTTTTTT. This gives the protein CASSPGGQGAEEKLFF.

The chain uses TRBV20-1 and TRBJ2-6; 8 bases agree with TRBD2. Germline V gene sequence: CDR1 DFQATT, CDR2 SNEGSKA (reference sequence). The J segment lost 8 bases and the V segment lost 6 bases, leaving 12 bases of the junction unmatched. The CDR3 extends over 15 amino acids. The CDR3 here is CSARPGGVGSNVLTF. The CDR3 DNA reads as TGCAGTGCGCGCCCGGGGGGGGTCGGGTCCAACGTCCTGACTTTC.

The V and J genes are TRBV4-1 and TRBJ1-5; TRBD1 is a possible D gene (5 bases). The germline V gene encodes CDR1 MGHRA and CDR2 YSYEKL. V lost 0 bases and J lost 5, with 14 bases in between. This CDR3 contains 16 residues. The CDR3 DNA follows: TGCGCCAGCAGCCAAGATCAGGGCAGAAGAGATCAGCCCCAGCATTTT. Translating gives CASSQDQGRRDQPQHF.

CDR3 sequence (DNA): TGTGCCAGCAGCCAATCCGACTATGGCTACACCTTC. Translating gives CASSQSDYGYTF. The rearrangement links TRBV4-2 to TRBJ1-2, with unresolved D. The V end was cut by 2 bases, the J end by 3 bases, with 4 bases between. Germline lookup yields CDR1 LGHNA and CDR2 YNFKEQ. The CDR3 is 12 amino acids.

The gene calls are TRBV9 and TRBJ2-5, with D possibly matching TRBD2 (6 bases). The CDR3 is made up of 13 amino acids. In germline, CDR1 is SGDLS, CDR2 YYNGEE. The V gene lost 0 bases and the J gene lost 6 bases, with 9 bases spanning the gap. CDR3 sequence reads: CASSVGGAKTQYF. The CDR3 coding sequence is TGTGCCAGCAGCGTAGGCGGGGCCAAGACCCAGTACTTC.

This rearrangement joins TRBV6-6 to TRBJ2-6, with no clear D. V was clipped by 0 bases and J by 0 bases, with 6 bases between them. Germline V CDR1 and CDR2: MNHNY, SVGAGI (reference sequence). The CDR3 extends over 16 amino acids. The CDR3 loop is CASSYSVPSGANVLTF. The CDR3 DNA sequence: TGTGCCAGCAGTTACTCAGTACCCTCTGGGGCCAACGTCCTGACTTTC.

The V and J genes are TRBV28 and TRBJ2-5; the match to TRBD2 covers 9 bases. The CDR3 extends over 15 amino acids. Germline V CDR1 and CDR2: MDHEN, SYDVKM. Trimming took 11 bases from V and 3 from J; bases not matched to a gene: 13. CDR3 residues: CAGSGGSSGKETQYF. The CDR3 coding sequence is TGTGCCGGTAGCGGGGGAAGTTCGGGGAAAGAGACCCAGTACTTC.